A selection of T cell receptor beta chains follows, all from one sample in a study of blood T cell repertoires in COVID-19. The repertoire was sequenced with immunoSEQ multiplex PCR; TCRdb's copy has only in-frame clones and lacks some. The sample consists of about 180,000 clones, around four fifths of them appearing once. Sequenced: peripheral blood. Receptors were obtained from a man between 65 and 85 years old with active or convalescent COVID-19. Both conserved end residues are part of each CDR3. The D gene is left open where the match is weak. Clone size is given for some rows only: seen once, a few or many times, or a class if the clone is expanded.

size	length	J	D	V	DNA	CDR3
few	14	TRBJ1-2	-	TRBV4-3	TGCGCCAGCAGCCAAGAGGACAATAACTATGGCTACACCTTC	CASSQEDNNYGYTF
-	13	TRBJ1-1	TRBD1	TRBV2	TGTGCCAGCAGTGAGCGACAGGGTACTCGAGCTTTCTTT	CASSERQGTRAFF
-	13	TRBJ2-5	TRBD1	TRBV5-1	TGCGCCACCAAAGAAGAGGGGGCCCCTTCCCAGTACTTC	CATKEEGAPSQYF
-	12	TRBJ2-3	-	TRBV30	TGTGCCTGGGGGGCCAGCACAGATACGCAGTATTTT	CAWGASTDTQYF
-	13	TRBJ1-1	-	TRBV2	TGTGCCAGCAGGGTGACAGCCAACACTGAAGCTTTCTTT	CASRVTANTEAFF
many	18	TRBJ1-2	TRBD1	TRBV7-9	TGTGCCAGCAGCCCAATACTCCGACAGGGGCGGCCTTACTATGGCTACACCTTC	CASSPILRQGRPYYGYTF
-	13	TRBJ1-1	-	TRBV2	TGTGCCAGCAGTGAACTGTTGGAGACTGAAGCTTTCTTT	CASSELLETEAFF
once	16	TRBJ1-2	-	TRBV5-1	TGCGCCAGCAGCTTGGAGGTAGGGGGAATCTATGGCGGCTACACCTTC	CASSLEVGGIYGGYTF
once	14	TRBJ2-3	-	TRBV9	TGTGCCAGCAGCGGCGGGGTGAGCACAGATACGCAGTATTTT	CASSGGVSTDTQYF
once	13	TRBJ1-5	-	TRBV12-3/TRBV12-4	TGTGCCAGCCGGGGATTTGGCAATCAGCCCCAGCATTTT	CASRGFGNQPQHF
-	14	TRBJ1-2	-	TRBV5-1	TGCGCCAGCAGAGTGACGGGGGTAGACTATGGCTACACCTTC	CASRVTGVDYGYTF
-	18	TRBJ2-2	TRBD2	TRBV18	TGTGCCAGCTCACCACTTGGGACTAGCGGTGGAGGAACCGGGGAGCTGTTTTTT	CASSPLGTSGGGTGELFF
-	14	TRBJ2-1	-	TRBV5-8	TGTGCCAGCAGCTTGGAGCGACAGTACAATGAGCAGTTCTTC	CASSLERQYNEQFF
-	16	TRBJ1-4	-	TRBV5-1	TGCGCCAGCAGCCCAGCATTAGAGGGCACTAATGAAAAACTGTTTTTT	CASSPALEGTNEKLFF
-	15	TRBJ1-2	TRBD1	TRBV28	TGTGCCAGCACAGATCCCGGGACAGGGGGCAATGGCTACACCTTC	CASTDPGTGGNGYTF
once	13	TRBJ1-1	-	TRBV13	TGTGCCAGCAGCTTAAGGGGGGGAACTGAAGCTTTCTTT	CASSLRGGTEAFF
-	16	TRBJ2-2	TRBD2	TRBV10-3	TGTGCCACCCACCGGGAGGCGGGAGATAATACCGGGGAGCTGTTTTTT	CATHREAGDNTGELFF
-	16	TRBJ1-2	-	TRBV14	TGTGCCAGCAGCCAAGATTATGGGAGAACGGAATCTGGCTACACCTTC	CASSQDYGRTESGYTF
-	16	TRBJ1-3	-	TRBV2	TGTGCCAGCAGATCCGCAGGGGTCGACTCTGGAAACACCATATATTTT	CASRSAGVDSGNTIYF
-	15	TRBJ1-2	-	TRBV4-1	TGCGCCAGCAGCCAAGATATGGTGAGGAGGGATGGCTACACCTTC	CASSQDMVRRDGYTF
few	17	TRBJ1-5	TRBD1	TRBV5-6	TGTGCCAGCAGCTCGACTCTTCAGGGGGCTGTAAAACAGCCCCAGCATTTT	CASSSTLQGAVKQPQHF